A single sample gave rise to the 28 T cell receptor beta chains below, sequenced in a study of blood T cells in healthy people across ages. Then a second PCR, running roughly 6 to 12 cycles, was carried out with a sample-barcoded 5' primer and a J-beta primer mix. In TCRdb, the 5' RACE reads were re-called with MiXCR into one record per CDR3 protein. The sample holds 850,000 to 1,300,000 distinct CDR3 sequences, 40% to 50% seen once. Input material: blood. The receptors were sampled from a woman aged 60-70 years in good health.

The chain recombines TRBV20-1 with TRBJ2-1; weak D call: TRBD1 (5 bases). Gene TRBJ2-7 matches the end of the DNA better, so the J call may be wrong. Germline CDR1 DFQATT, CDR2 SNEGSKA (reference sequence). This CDR3 is built from 14 residues. Written as DNA, the CDR3 is TGCAGTGCTAGAAGGGGCCCTTCCTACAATGAGCAGTACTTC. It is translated as CSARRGPSYNEQYF.

In DNA, the CDR3 is TGTGCCAGCAGCCCCGCCACGGGGGCGACGGCTTTCTTT. The encoded protein is CASSPATGATAFF. This chain joins TRBV14 and TRBJ1-1; D is perhaps TRBD1 (6 bases). CDR3 length: 13 residues. Germline V gives CDR1 SGHDN, CDR2 FVKESK. Trimming removed 4 bases at V and 11 bases at J, with 17 bases between.

This clonotype occurred a few times. This sequence joins TRBV6-1 and TRBJ2-7; 7 positions match TRBD2. Trimming took 4 bases from V and 4 from J; bases not matched to a gene: 10. The CDR3 is 15 residues long. Germline CDR1 is MNHNS and CDR2 is SASEGT. The CDR3 sequence is CASSGFGTGGYEQYF. In DNA, the CDR3 is TGTGCCAGCAGTGGGTTTGGGACGGGGGGTTACGAGCAGTACTTC.

This chain joins TRBV11-2 and TRBJ1-1; TRBD1 matches 9 bases. Germline V CDR1 and CDR2: SGHAT, FQNNGV. CDR3 length: 15 residues. V lost 5 bases to trimming and J lost 4 bases; unmatched junction nucleotides: 8. CDR3 nucleotide sequence: TGTGCCAGCAGCCCACAGGGGGCGGTGGGCACTGAAGCTTTCTTT. Protein product: CASSPQGAVGTEAFF. Combining the CDR3 with reference TRBV11-2 and TRBJ1-1 gives the whole variable domain EAGVAQSPRYKIIEKRQSVAFWCNPISGHATLYWYQQILGQGPKLLIQFQNNGVVDDSQLPKDRFSAERLKGVDSTLKIQPAKLEDSAVYLCASSPQGAVGTEAFFGQGTRLTVV.

This clonotype was counted a few times. The gene calls are TRBV11-1 and TRBJ2-5, with TRBD2 matching over 10 bases. Losses at the gene ends were 6 bases for V and 5 bases for J; bases not matched to a gene: 9. There are 15 residues in the CDR3. Germline V gives CDR1 SGHAT, CDR2 FQDESV (reference sequence). The CDR3 reads CASSSKREGRETQYF. The CDR3 DNA is TGTGCCAGCAGTTCTAAGCGGGAGGGCCGTGAGACCCAGTACTTC.

CDR3 in DNA: TGTGCCAGCGGGGACAGGGTGGCTGGAAACACCATATATTTT. Amino acids: CASGDRVAGNTIYF. The chain uses TRBV12-3 or TRBV12-4 and TRBJ1-3; 9 nucleotides line up with TRBD1. Unmatched junction bases numbered 4, after V lost 8 bases and J lost 2 bases. This CDR3 is 14 amino acids long.

The chain uses TRBV10-3 and TRBJ1-1; TRBD1 matches at 7 bases. Per the germline V gene, CDR1 is ENHRY and CDR2 is SYGVKD. V lost 5 bases, J lost 8 bases, and 5 bases stayed unmatched. The CDR3 has 12 residues. The DNA of the CDR3 is TGTGCCATCAGTACGGGACAGTTAGAAGCTTTCTTT. It encodes CAISTGQLEAFF.

In this sample, this clonotype turned up once. One junction end does not reproduce the germline sequence, and a read error may be involved. The genes are TRBV25-1 and TRBJ2-7, with D maybe TRBD2 (6 bases). The CDR3 has 15 residues. Germline V gene sequence: CDR1 MGHDK, CDR2 SYGVNS. CDR3: CAGSEWGEIPYEQYF. Here the CDR3 DNA reads TGTGCCGGCAGTGAATGGGGGGAGATCCCCTACGAGCAGTACTTC.

The sample holds a few counts of this clonotype. This rearrangement joins TRBV10-2 to TRBJ2-1; maybe TRBD2 (5 bases). CDR1 and CDR2 from the germline V gene are WSHSY and SAAADI. CDR3 length: 16 amino acids. With 6 bases removed from V and 0 bases from J, the gap between germline ends came to 15 bases. CDR3 DNA: TGCGCCAGCAGGGACGGAGGTATGAGCTCCTACAATGAGCAGTTCTTC. Translation: CASRDGGMSSYNEQFF.

In regard to this clonotype: Without the conserved terminal phenylalanine or tryptophan, this CDR3 likely stems from a read error. Because the CDR3's place on the DNA is in doubt, the DNA is left out and the CDR3 is given as listed by TCRdb. The rearrangement links TRBV10-3 to TRBJ2-5; TRBD1, the table's D call, lacks a check against the DNA. From its first to its last residue, the CDR3 has 15 amino acids. Germline V gives CDR1 ENHRY, CDR2 SYGVKD. The CDR3 reads CAISESQGIGYTFGS.

The chain has TRBV7-3 and TRBJ2-3, with 10 nucleotides matching TRBD2. CDR1 is SGHTA and CDR2 is FQGTGA in the germline V gene. The CDR3 consists of 15 residues. J was trimmed by 6 bases and V by 3 bases; bases with no gene match: 6. Written as DNA, the CDR3 is TGTGCCAGCAGCTTCTTCGGGACTAGCGACGATACGCAGTATTTT. Protein sequence: CASSFFGTSDDTQYF.

The chain joins TRBV12-5 to TRBJ2-3; a possible D gene is TRBD1 (5 bases). CDR1 is LGHNT, CDR2 FRNRAP, per germline. Between the trimmed V and J ends, which lost 6 bases and 2 bases, there was a span of 15 bases. The CDR3 covers 15 residues. The CDR3 DNA follows: TGTGCTAGTGGCCCAGGGCAGCTCGACACAGATACGCAGTATTTT. It codes for CASGPGQLDTDTQYF.

J is TRBJ2-5 and V is TRBV10-3; the D gene is possibly TRBD2 (5 bases). Germline V gives CDR1 ENHRY, CDR2 SYGVKD. The CDR3 covers 17 residues. The germline V and J ends were trimmed by 2 bases and 2 bases, with 18 bases remaining between them. CDR3 loop: CAISEMKASWGQETQYF. CDR3 coding DNA: TGTGCCATCAGTGAGATGAAGGCTAGCTGGGGTCAAGAGACCCAGTACTTC.

This clonotype showed up just a few times. V is TRBV27 and J is TRBJ1-2; D uncertain. Trimming removed 6 bases at V and 2 bases at J, with 7 bases between. Germline V gives CDR1 MNHEY, CDR2 SMNVEV (reference sequence). The CDR3 is 12 amino acids. In DNA form, the CDR3 reads TGTGCCAGCAGGACGATGAACTATGGCTACACCTTC. This sequence encodes CASRTMNYGYTF.

Details on this clonotype: This sequence may be a read error, since a much larger clone differs from it by one base. The chain employs TRBV10-3 and TRBJ2-1; the D gene is possibly TRBD1 (6 bases). CDR3 length: 16 amino acids. From germline, CDR1 is ENHRY and CDR2 SYGVKD. V lost 8 bases to trimming and J lost 10 bases, with 27 bases between them. The DNA of the CDR3 is TGTGCCATCGCGAAATTGGGACATTCAGGCGCCTACGAGCAGTTCTTC. It encodes CAIAKLGHSGAYEQFF.

This chain links TRBV7-7 with TRBJ2-1; D is ambiguous. Germline V lookup: CDR1 SSHAT, CDR2 FNYEAQ (reference sequence). The CDR3 loop spans 14 amino acids. Trimming took 5 bases from V and 4 from J, leaving 12 bases between them. CDR3 residues: CASSPSTQYNEQFF. CDR3 nucleotides: TGTGCCAGCAGCCCTTCCACGCAGTACAATGAGCAGTTCTTC. Full variable domain (remainder filled in from reference TRBV7-7 and TRBJ2-1): GAGVSQSPRYKVTKRGQDVTLRCDPISSHATLYWYQQALGQGPEFLTYFNYEAQPDKSGLPSDRFSAERPEGSISTLTIQRTEQRDSAMYRCASSPSTQYNEQFFGPGTRLTVL.

The chain employs TRBV11-2 and TRBJ2-1, with 7 bases identical to TRBD2. The J call may be incorrect, as the DNA end agrees better with TRBJ2-7. The germline CDR1 and CDR2 sequences are SGHAT and FQNNGV. The CDR3 runs 15 residues. In nucleotides, the CDR3 is TGTGCCAGCACCTGGGGGGGAAGCTCCTACAATGAGCAGTACTTC. Amino acids: CASTWGGSSYNEQYF.

The rearrangement joins TRBV10-1 to TRBJ2-2; 15 bases are a match to TRBD2. Looked up from germline, CDR1 is WNHNN and CDR2 is SYGVQD (reference sequence). V gave up 4 bases and J gave up 6 bases; unmatched junction bases: 3. The CDR3 sequence is 16 residues long. The CDR3 region has the DNA TGCGCCAGCAGTGGGACTAGCGGGAGGGGTTCCGGGGAGCTGTTTTTT. Protein: CASSGTSGRGSGELFF.

The chain carries TRBV20-1 and TRBJ1-2, with TRBD1 as a possible D gene (6 bases). The length of the CDR3 is 15 residues. CDR1 and CDR2 from the germline V gene are DFQATT and SNEGSKA (reference sequence). Trimming took 6 bases from V and 8 from J, leaving 25 bases between them. The CDR3 sequence is CSAPENRDRLMGYTF. The CDR3 region has the DNA TGCAGTGCCCCTGAAAACAGGGACCGCCTAATGGGCTACACCTTC.

The genes are TRBV6-2 or TRBV6-3 and TRBJ1-5, with 8 bases matching TRBD1. The J segment lost 4 bases and the V segment lost 5 bases, leaving 13 bases of the junction unmatched. This CDR3 spans 17 amino acids. Per the germline V gene, CDR1 is MNHEY and CDR2 is SVGEGT. In DNA, the CDR3 is TGTGCCAGCAGTGCCGGGACAGGAGGGCTAGGAAATCAGCCCCAGCATTTT. It yields the protein CASSAGTGGLGNQPQHF.

In this sample, this clonotype turned up once. The V gene is TRBV9, the J gene TRBJ2-1; D not resolved. The CDR3 totals 13 residues. CDR1 and CDR2 from the germline V gene are SGDLS and YYNGEE. Trimming cost V 0 bases and J 8 bases, with 9 bases left between them. DNA of the CDR3: TGTGCCAGCAGCGTAGGGTCCCCGGATGAGCAGTTCTTC. It specifies CASSVGSPDEQFF.

Points on this clonotype: A single base separates this from a much larger clone, so it may be a read error. This sequence joins TRBV5-1 and TRBJ2-1; 8 nucleotides align to TRBD2. The CDR3 is 19 residues long. V lost 4 bases, J lost 7 bases, and 22 bases stayed unmatched. Per the germline V gene, CDR1 is SGHRS and CDR2 is YFSETQ. The CDR3, as DNA: TGCGCCAGCAGCCCAAACGCTTTGCGTAGCGGGACCGAGGGGAATGAGCAGTTCTTC. Protein product: CASSPNALRSGTEGNEQFF. Combining the CDR3 with reference TRBV5-1 and TRBJ2-1 gives the whole variable domain KAGVTQTPRYLIKTRGQQVTLSCSPISGHRSVSWYQQTPGQGLQFLFEYFSETQRNKGNFPGRFSGRQFSNSRSEMNVSTLELGDSALYLCASSPNALRSGTEGNEQFFGPGTRLTVL.

The chain carries TRBV20-1 and TRBJ2-1, with D perhaps TRBD2 (5 bases). The CDR3 covers 15 residues. V shed 6 bases and J shed 2 bases, with 17 bases lying between them. Per germline, CDR1 DFQATT and CDR2 SNEGSKA (reference sequence). CDR3 sequence (DNA): TGCAGTGCCGCCCCCCCTAGCATTACCTACAATGAGCAGTTCTTC. This translates into CSAAPPSITYNEQFF.

This sequence joins TRBV27 and TRBJ2-2, with D possibly TRBD1 on 7 matching bases. From germline, CDR1 is MNHEY and CDR2 SMNVEV (reference sequence). There are 16 residues in the CDR3. V was pared by 5 bases and J by 2 bases, with 15 bases between. For the CDR3, the DNA is TGTGCCAGCAGTCCGGGGGACAGAACAAACACCGGGGAGCTGTTTTTT. Protein product: CASSPGDRTNTGELFF.

This clonotype was counted a few times. The V and J genes are TRBV12-3 or TRBV12-4 and TRBJ2-1; D is possibly TRBD1 (5 bases). The CDR3 has 13 amino acids. V dropped 6 bases and J dropped 6 bases, with 12 bases sitting between them. CDR3: CASSPGHVNEQFF. In DNA form, the CDR3 reads TGTGCCAGCAGCCCCGGACATGTCAATGAGCAGTTCTTC.

The chain combines TRBV7-6 with TRBJ2-3, with 11 bases lining up with TRBD1. This CDR3 is built from 16 residues. Trimming at V came to 4 bases and at J to 6 bases, leaving 9 bases not matched to a gene. Germline V lookup: CDR1 SGHVS, CDR2 FNYEAQ. The CDR3 nucleotides are TGTGCCAGCAGCTCCAGCGCCGGGACAGGGGGGGATACGCAGTATTTT. The encoded protein is CASSSSAGTGGDTQYF.

This chain uses TRBV11-3 with TRBJ2-7, with a tentative D call TRBD1 (6 bases). The last part of the DNA fits TRBJ2-5 better; the J call may be wrong. Germline V gene sequence: CDR1 SGHNT, CDR2 YENEEA. This CDR3 is 16 amino acids long. The CDR3 DNA is TGTGCCAGCAGCTTCACACAGGGAGACCTAAGAGAGACCCAGTACTTC. Residues: CASSFTQGDLRETQYF.

The chain employs TRBV7-8 and TRBJ2-7, with 9 bases identical to TRBD1. This CDR3 is built from 15 residues. Germline V gene data show CDR1 as SGHVS and CDR2 as FQNEAQ. The trim removed 5 bases at V and 6 bases at J, leaving 11 bases unmatched. The CDR3 coding sequence is TGTGCCAGCAGCCTCGGGACAGGGTCTTCGTCCGAGCAGTACTTC. Protein product: CASSLGTGSSSEQYF.